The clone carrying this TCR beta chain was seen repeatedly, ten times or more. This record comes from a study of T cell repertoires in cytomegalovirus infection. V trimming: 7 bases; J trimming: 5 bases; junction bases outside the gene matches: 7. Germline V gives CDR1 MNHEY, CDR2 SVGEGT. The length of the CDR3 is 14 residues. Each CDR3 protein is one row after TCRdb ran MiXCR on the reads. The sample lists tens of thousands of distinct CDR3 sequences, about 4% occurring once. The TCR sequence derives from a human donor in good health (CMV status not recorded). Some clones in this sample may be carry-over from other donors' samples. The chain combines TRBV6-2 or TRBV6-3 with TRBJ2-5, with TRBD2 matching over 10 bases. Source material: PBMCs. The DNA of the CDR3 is TGTGCCAGCACCCCTAGCGGGGGAGGTGAGACCCAGTACTTC. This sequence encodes CASTPSGGGETQYF.